These 29 T cell receptor beta chains came from one sample sequenced in a study of identical twins. TCRdb analysed the 5' RACE reads with MiXCR anew, one entry per CDR3 protein. This sample has under 900,000 distinct CDR3 sequences, with roughly 18% found just once. The same data also went into a second study, on T cells expressing NK-cell markers.

Sequencing was done on a sample of PBMCs. These TCRs come from a young woman in good health.

J is TRBJ1-2 and V is TRBV9; no definite D call. V was trimmed by 4 bases and J by 0 bases, leaving 13 bases between them. There are 15 residues in the CDR3. The V gene's germline CDR1 is SGDLS and CDR2 YYNGEE. The CDR3, as DNA: TGTGCCAGCAGCCCCTACGACGGTTCTAACTATGGCTACACCTTC. It specifies CASSPYDGSNYGYTF.

V and J are TRBV7-2 and TRBJ2-3; 8 bases line up with TRBD2. Germline assignment: CDR1 SGHTA and CDR2 FQGNSA. V was clipped by 5 bases and J by 7 bases; unmatched bases: 11. CDR3 length: 15 amino acids. The CDR3 coding sequence is TGTGCCAGCAGCCCACTAGCGGTAGTGGGTCATACGCAGTATTTT. Its translation: CASSPLAVVGHTQYF.

This clonotype came up a few times. The chain combines TRBV10-1 with TRBJ2-5, with a weak D call TRBD1 (5 bases). Germline loops: CDR1 WNHNN, CDR2 SYGVQD (reference sequence). The CDR3 is 15 residues long. Trimming cost V 0 bases and J 5 bases, with 13 bases left between them. In DNA, the CDR3 is TGCGCCAGCAGTGAGTCTCAGGGCAGCAGGGAGACCCAGTACTTC. Translating it yields CASSESQGSRETQYF.

This clonotype was counted only a few times. The chain employs TRBV12-3 or TRBV12-4 and TRBJ1-3; possibly TRBD1 for D (5 bases). Trimming cost V 11 bases and J 5 bases, with 19 bases left between them. This CDR3 comprises 14 residues. DNA for the CDR3: TGTGCCGGAGCCCGGGGGAATGAAAGAAACACCATATATTTT. Translated: CAGARGNERNTIYF.

This clonotype was counted between two and nine times. The chain combines TRBV20-1 with TRBJ2-7; 7 bases fit TRBD1. Germline V CDR1 and CDR2: DFQATT, SNEGSKA (reference sequence). V trimming: 6 bases; J trimming: 4 bases; junction bases outside the gene matches: 6. The length of the CDR3 is 12 residues. CDR3 sequence (DNA): TGCAGTGCCGCGACAGGGCGGTACGAGCAGTACTTC. It translates to CSAATGRYEQYF.

J is TRBJ2-1 and V is TRBV20-1; 7 nucleotides align to TRBD1. The CDR3 length is 13 residues. CDR1 is DFQATT, CDR2 SNEGSKA, per germline (reference sequence). The V segment lost 0 bases and the J segment 14 bases; nucleotides outside the gene matches: 10. CDR3 residues: CSARDRLTGIEFF. CDR3 DNA: TGCAGTGCTAGAGATCGCTTGACAGGGATAGAGTTCTTC.

This chain uses TRBV5-1 with TRBJ2-1; 9 nucleotides align to TRBD2. The CDR3 sequence is 15 residues long. V shed 0 bases and J 8 bases; nucleotides not matched to a gene: 6. Germline-derived CDR1 and CDR2 are SGHRS and YFSETQ. This CDR3 reads CASSLVLAGVYEQFF. CDR3 coding DNA: TGCGCCAGCAGCTTGGTCTTAGCGGGAGTTTATGAGCAGTTCTTC. The full variable domain, in which reference TRBV5-1 and TRBJ2-1 provide the parts outside the CDR3, is KAGVTQTPRYLIKTRGQQVTLSCSPISGHRSVSWYQQTPGQGLQFLFEYFSETQRNKGNFPGRFSGRQFSNSRSEMNVSTLELGDSALYLCASSLVLAGVYEQFFGPGTRLTVL.

The chain combines TRBV7-2 with TRBJ1-4; the D is unclear. Germline V gene data show CDR1 as SGHTA and CDR2 as FQGNSA. The V end was cut by 2 bases, the J end by 8 bases, with 9 bases between. The CDR3 covers 13 residues. The CDR3 nucleotides are TGTGCCAGCAGCTTAACAGCAGAGGAAAAACTGTTTTTT. Protein: CASSLTAEEKLFF.

This clonotype showed up just a few times. This rearrangement joins TRBV5-1 to TRBJ2-1; 8 bases are shared with TRBD2. The CDR3 spans 14 residues. The J segment lost 10 bases and the V segment lost 1 base, leaving 7 bases of the junction unmatched. CDR1 is SGHRS and CDR2 is YFSETQ in the germline V gene. The CDR3 region has the DNA TGCGCCAGCAGCTTGTCAAGCGGGGGAGGGGAGCAGTTCTTC. Translated, it gives CASSLSSGGGEQFF.

In its sample, this clonotype was seen a few times. The rearrangement joins TRBV20-1 to TRBJ2-5, with 8 bases matching TRBD2. Germline V gives CDR1 DFQATT, CDR2 SNEGSKA (reference sequence). The length of the CDR3 is 14 residues. J gave up 2 bases and V 0 bases, and 2 bases lay outside the gene matches. CDR3 sequence (DNA): TGCAGTGCTAGAGATCCTAGCGGGCAAGAGACCCAGTACTTC. Amino acid sequence: CSARDPSGQETQYF.

In its sample, this clonotype was seen a few times. V gene TRBV7-9 combines with J gene TRBJ2-2, with TRBD2 matching over 8 bases. CDR3 size: 16 residues. V lost 5 bases to trimming and J lost 4 bases; unmatched junction nucleotides: 9. Looked up from germline, CDR1 is SEHNR and CDR2 is FQNEAQ (reference sequence). CDR3 protein: CASSKPGLGSTGELFF. The CDR3 nucleotides are TGTGCCAGCAGCAAGCCGGGACTAGGGTCCACCGGGGAGCTGTTTTTT.

The table lists this clonotype with a few counts. This sequence joins TRBV20-1 and TRBJ1-5; D may be TRBD1 (5 bases). Trimming left V 5 bases short and J 0 bases short, with 8 bases between. The CDR3 sequence is 13 residues long. CDR1 and CDR2 from the germline V gene are DFQATT and SNEGSKA (reference sequence). In DNA form, the CDR3 reads TGCAGTGCTCGGGACCCTAGCAATCAGCCCCAGCATTTT. Translation: CSARDPSNQPQHF.

This clonotype has only a few counts. The CDR3 region has the DNA TGCGCCAGCAGCCAGGCTCAAGACAGGGCCACCGGGGAGCTGTTTTTT. Protein sequence: CASSQAQDRATGELFF. This chain joins TRBV4-3 and TRBJ2-2; 7 bases are shared with TRBD1. The germline V gene has CDR1 LGHNA and CDR2 YSLEER. With 3 bases clipped from V and 4 bases from J, the junction kept 8 bases outside the gene matches. The CDR3 totals 16 residues.

CDR3 sequence reads: CASSQPQGPSDTQYF. The CDR3 DNA follows: TGTGCCAGCAGCCAACCCCAAGGGCCGTCAGATACGCAGTATTTT. This sequence joins TRBV3-1 and TRBJ2-3; no clear D. Trimming cost V 2 bases and J 4 bases, with 13 bases left between them. Germline-derived CDR1 and CDR2 are LGHDT and YNNKEL (reference sequence). The CDR3 totals 15 residues.

This clonotype was recorded at least ten times. The chain recombines TRBV12-3 or TRBV12-4 with TRBJ2-7; the D gene is possibly TRBD1 (5 bases). Trimming took off 7 bases at V and 4 bases at J, with 8 bases between the two ends. The CDR3 contains 11 residues. The CDR3 spells CASKAGYEQYF. Written as DNA, the CDR3 is TGTGCCAGCAAGGCAGGGTACGAGCAGTACTTC.

This chain joins TRBV12-3 or TRBV12-4 and TRBJ2-7; 9 nucleotides agree with TRBD1. The V and J ends lost 3 bases and 6 bases, in that order; junction bases with no gene match: 6. The CDR3 has 14 amino acids. CDR3 sequence: CASSFDRGAGEQYF. Here the CDR3 DNA reads TGTGCCAGCAGTTTTGACAGGGGGGCGGGCGAGCAGTACTTC.

This clonotype was counted at least ten times. The junction departs from germline at one end; a sequencing error may be responsible. The chain combines TRBV5-1 with TRBJ2-1, with 11 nucleotides matching TRBD2. The CDR3 covers 15 residues. In germline, CDR1 is SGHRS, CDR2 YFSETQ. The CDR3 DNA is TGTGCCAGCAGCTTAGGGACTAGCGGCTACAATGAGCAGTTCTTC. This encodes CASSLGTSGYNEQFF.

The chain couples TRBV12-3 or TRBV12-4 to TRBJ2-3; tentatively, D is TRBD1 or TRBD2 (5 bases each). The V gene lost 0 bases and the J gene lost 2 bases, with 9 bases spanning the gap. The CDR3 totals 15 residues. CDR3: CASSLAPGPTDTQYF. The CDR3 DNA reads as TGTGCCAGCAGTTTAGCTCCGGGACCCACAGATACGCAGTATTTT.

There are a few counts of this clonotype. V and J are TRBV20-1 and TRBJ2-3; D is uncertain. Germline V gene sequence: CDR1 DFQATT, CDR2 SNEGSKA (reference sequence). This CDR3 comprises 14 residues. Trimming removed 5 bases from V and 4 bases from J, with 16 bases in between. This CDR3 reads CSAVASGVSDTQYF. In DNA form, the CDR3 reads TGCAGTGCTGTAGCTTCTGGTGTTTCAGATACGCAGTATTTT.

The table lists this clonotype with a few counts. The chain is built from TRBV12-3 or TRBV12-4 and TRBJ2-3; 10 bases are a match to TRBD2. The junction had 6 bases not matched to a gene; V was cut back by 7 bases and J by 8 bases. The CDR3 contains 13 residues. CDR3 amino acids: CASTLAGASTQYF. The CDR3, as DNA: TGTGCCAGCACGCTAGCGGGAGCGTCTACGCAGTATTTT.

The chain carries TRBV21-1 and TRBJ2-7; the table names TRBD2, a call not compared with the DNA. TRBV21-1 is an annotated pseudogene. There are 16 residues in the CDR3. CDR3 DNA sequence: TGTGCCAGCAGCAAAGAAGGCCACCCCGGGACTCCGGATCAGTACTTC. The encoded protein is CASSKEGHPGTPDQYF.

This clonotype was seen a handful of times. The rearrangement uses TRBV12-3 or TRBV12-4 and TRBJ1-1; weak D call: TRBD1 (5 bases). Trimming shortened V by 4 bases and J by 2 bases, and 17 bases separated the two germline ends. The CDR3 has 16 amino acids. The CDR3 DNA reads TGTGCCAGCAGTTACCATCAAGGCAGGGTAAACACTGAAGCTTTCTTT. Amino acids: CASSYHQGRVNTEAFF.

The chain uses TRBV25-1 and TRBJ2-5, with D perhaps matching TRBD1 (5 bases). CDR1 MGHDK and CDR2 SYGVNS come from the germline V gene. The CDR3 runs to 15 residues. Trimming stripped 4 bases from V and 2 bases from J, with 14 bases between. The DNA of the CDR3 is TGTGCCAGCAGTGGGAGAAGGGGCAGTCAAGAGACCCAGTACTTC. It yields the protein CASSGRRGSQETQYF. The entire variable domain, with the rest obtained from reference TRBV25-1 and TRBJ2-5, is as follows: EADIYQTPRYLVIGTGKKITLECSQTMGHDKMYWYQQDPGMELHLIHYSYGVNSTEKGDLSSESTVSRIRTEHFPLTLESARPSHTSQYLCASSGRRGSQETQYFGPGTRLLVL.

The V call is TRBV25-1, the J call TRBJ1-1; possibly TRBD1 for D (5 bases). The germline CDR1 and CDR2 sequences are MGHDK and SYGVNS. The ends were cut back, 3 bases at V and 11 bases at J, with 10 bases in the middle. The CDR3 sequence is 11 residues long. CDR3 amino acids: CASSDRVIAFF. In nucleotides, the CDR3 is TGTGCCAGCAGTGACAGGGTAATCGCTTTCTTT.

A few counts support this clonotype. The chain has TRBV5-1 and TRBJ2-3; weak D call: TRBD2 (6 bases). This CDR3 has 14 residues. The V gene's germline CDR1 is SGHRS and CDR2 YFSETQ. V lost 4 bases, J lost 2 bases, and 11 bases lay in between. The CDR3 spells CASSTGLPTDTQYF. The CDR3 nucleotides are TGCGCCAGCAGCACCGGACTACCCACAGATACGCAGTATTTT.

The genes are TRBV9 and TRBJ2-7; 7 positions agree with TRBD1. Germline lookup yields CDR1 SGDLS and CDR2 YYNGEE. CDR3 length: 15 amino acids. V trimming: 2 bases; J trimming: 1 base; junction bases outside the gene matches: 6. The chain's CDR3 is CASSVDRMGSYEQYF. CDR3 bases: TGTGCCAGCAGCGTGGACAGGATGGGATCCTACGAGCAGTACTTC.

A few counts support this clonotype. The genes are TRBV30 and TRBJ1-5, with D possibly being TRBD1 (5 bases). Germline CDR1 reads GTSNPN; CDR2 reads SVGIG (reference sequence). The CDR3 is 13 residues long. V dropped 0 bases and J dropped 4 bases, with 7 bases sitting between them. The CDR3 loop reads CAWSVWGNQPQHF. The CDR3 nucleotides read TGTGCCTGGAGTGTATGGGGGAATCAGCCCCAGCATTTT.

V usage is TRBV20-1 and J usage is TRBJ2-3, with 7 positions matching TRBD2. Germline V lookup: CDR1 DFQATT, CDR2 SNEGSKA (reference sequence). Trimming took 6 bases from V and 6 from J; bases not matched to a gene: 9. This CDR3 is built from 13 residues. The CDR3 DNA follows: TGCAGTGCCAAAAGGGGAGGGGAGGATACGCAGTATTTT. Amino acid sequence: CSAKRGGEDTQYF.

This clonotype occurred a few times. The CDR3 loop is CSVEVGTGLDTQYF. For the CDR3, the DNA is TGCAGCGTTGAAGTGGGGACAGGGCTGGATACGCAGTATTTT. V is TRBV29-1 and J is TRBJ2-3; 9 bases match TRBD1. The V gene end was trimmed by 1 base and the J gene end by 6 bases; junction bases not matched to a gene: 5. CDR1 SQVTM and CDR2 ANQGSEA come from the germline V gene. CDR3 length: 14 residues.